Below, one TCR beta chain is given with its context. The antigen remains unidentified. For the second PCR, which ran for roughly 6 to 12 cycles, a sample-barcoded 5' primer and a J-beta primer mix were used. TCRdb reprocessed the 5' RACE reads via MiXCR and lists one record per CDR3 protein. The sample has 1,300,000 or so distinct CDR3 sequences, around 59% seen once. The data originate from a study of blood T cells in healthy people across ages. Study findings and constraints: More naive CD4+ cells and higher diversity were found in long-lived than in aged donors.

The CDR3 has 18 amino acids. The V and J ends lost 5 bases and 7 bases respectively, with 29 bases between them. CDR1 and CDR2 from the germline V gene are SGHTA and FQGNSA. The chain is built from TRBV7-2 and TRBJ2-5; a weak D match, TRBD2 (5 bases). The sequence was collected from a man younger than 30 in good health. The sample was blood. The CDR3 loop reads CASSPLHGPDSRIGTQYF. The CDR3 region has the DNA TGTGCCAGCAGCCCACTCCACGGTCCGGACTCCCGCATAGGGACCCAGTACTTC. The whole variable domain, filled in from reference TRBV7-2 and TRBJ2-5, reads GAGVSQSPSNKVTEKGKDVELRCDPISGHTALYWYRQSLGQGLEFLIYFQGNSAPDKSGLPSDRFSAERTGGSVSTLTIQRTQQEDSAVYLCASSPLHGPDSRIGTQYFGPGTRLLVL.